This TCR beta chain comes out of a study of shared clonotypes between healthy human individuals. Here immunoSEQ multiplex PCR was the method, and the copy in TCRdb shows in-frame clones only, minus some. The sample records roughly 2.5 million clones, around 94% being singletons. CDR3 length: 15 amino acids. CDR1 is SGHRS and CDR2 is YFSETQ in the germline V gene. The junction had 6 bases not matched to a gene; V was cut back by 4 bases and J by 6 bases. The source material was naive CD4+ T cells sorted from blood. As to subset: CD45RA+ positively selected. The receptor was isolated from a man younger than 30 in good health. The chain joins TRBV5-1 to TRBJ2-1; 11 bases are a match to TRBD2. The chain's CDR3 is CASSLGLAGLNEQFF. For the CDR3, the DNA is TGCGCCAGCAGCCTAGGACTAGCGGGTCTCAATGAGCAGTTCTTC.